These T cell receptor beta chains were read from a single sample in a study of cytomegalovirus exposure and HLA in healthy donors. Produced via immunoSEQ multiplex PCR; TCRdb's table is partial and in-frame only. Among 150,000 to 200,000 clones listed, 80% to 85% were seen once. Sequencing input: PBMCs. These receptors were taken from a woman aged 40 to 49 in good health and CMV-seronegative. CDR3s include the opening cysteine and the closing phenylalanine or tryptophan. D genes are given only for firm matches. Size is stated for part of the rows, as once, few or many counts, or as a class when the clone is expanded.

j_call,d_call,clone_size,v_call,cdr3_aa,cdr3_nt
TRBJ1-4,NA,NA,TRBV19,CASSTEGTATNEKLFF,TGTGCCAGTAGTACAGAGGGGACTGCAACTAATGAAAAACTGTTTTTT
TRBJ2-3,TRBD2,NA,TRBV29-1,CSVALVGRSDTQYF,TGCAGCGTTGCGTTGGTCGGGAGGTCAGATACGCAGTATTTT
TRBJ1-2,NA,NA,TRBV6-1,CASSEAGRYYGYTF,TGTGCCAGCAGTGAAGCGGGCAGGTACTATGGCTACACCTTC
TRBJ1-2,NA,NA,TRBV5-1,CASSLATDYGYTF,TGCGCCAGCAGCCTCGCCACTGACTATGGCTACACCTTC
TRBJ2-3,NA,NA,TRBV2,CASKEGLSTDTQYF,TGTGCCAGCAAGGAGGGCCTCAGCACAGATACGCAGTATTTT
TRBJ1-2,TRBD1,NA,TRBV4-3,CASSVHRGRPYGYTF,TGCGCCAGCAGTGTACACAGGGGGCGCCCGTATGGCTACACCTTC
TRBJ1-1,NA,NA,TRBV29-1,CSVADRRNTEAFF,TGCAGCGTTGCTGATCGCAGGAACACTGAAGCTTTCTTT
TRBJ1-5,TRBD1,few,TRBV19,CASHGPGGRLVNQPQHF,TGTGCCTCACACGGGCCAGGGGGCAGATTGGTGAATCAGCCCCAGCATTTT
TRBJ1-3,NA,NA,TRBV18,CASSPLPAGPTVSSGNTIYF,TGTGCCAGCTCACCGCTGCCAGCAGGGCCCACCGTTAGCTCTGGAAACACCATATATTTT
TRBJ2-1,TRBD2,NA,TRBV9,CASSVARTSEILERYNEQFF,TGTGCCAGCAGCGTAGCACGGACTAGCGAGATACTAGAACGGTACAATGAGCAGTTCTTC
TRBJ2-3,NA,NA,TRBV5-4,CASSLQDTDTQYF,TGTGCCAGCAGCTTGCAGGACACAGATACGCAGTATTTT
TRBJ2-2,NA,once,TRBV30,CAWSVQLTGELFF,TGTGCCTGGAGTGTACAACTAACCGGGGAGCTGTTTTTT
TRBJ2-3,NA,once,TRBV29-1,CSVVAVADTQYF,TGCAGCGTTGTTGCGGTAGCAGATACGCAGTATTTT
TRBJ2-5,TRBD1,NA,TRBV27,CASRGQGQETQYF,TGTGCCAGCAGAGGACAGGGTCAAGAGACCCAGTACTTC
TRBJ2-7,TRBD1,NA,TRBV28,CATMRTGTGSYEQYF,TGTGCCACCATGAGGACCGGGACAGGGAGCTACGAGCAGTACTTC
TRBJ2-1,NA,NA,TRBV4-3,CASSLGLAQLYAYNEQFF,TGCGCCAGCAGCCTTGGACTGGCACAGCTTTATGCCTACAATGAGCAGTTCTTC
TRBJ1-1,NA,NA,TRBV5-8,CASSLRRTVNTEAFF,TGTGCCAGCAGCTTGCGTCGGACAGTGAACACTGAAGCTTTCTTT
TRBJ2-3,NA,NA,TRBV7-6,CASSLFVVSSTDTQYF,TGTGCCAGCAGCTTATTCGTTGTGTCTAGCACAGATACGCAGTATTTT
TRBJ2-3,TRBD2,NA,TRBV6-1,CASSETSGRDTDTQYF,TGTGCCAGCAGTGAGACTAGCGGGAGAGATACAGATACGCAGTATTTT
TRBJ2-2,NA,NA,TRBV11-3,CASSFRGPNTGELFF,TGTGCCAGCAGCTTCAGGGGACCGAACACCGGGGAGCTGTTTTTT
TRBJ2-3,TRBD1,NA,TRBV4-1,CASSQEGQGKTDTQYF,TGCGCCAGCAGCCAAGAGGGACAGGGGAAGACAGATACGCAGTATTTT
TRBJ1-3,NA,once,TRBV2,CASQAANSGNTIYF,TGTGCCAGCCAAGCGGCCAACTCTGGAAACACCATATATTTT
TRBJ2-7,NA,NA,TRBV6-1,CASSEVYGDYEQYF,TGTGCCAGCAGTGAAGTGTACGGAGACTACGAGCAGTACTTC
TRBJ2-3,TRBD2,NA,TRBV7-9,CATSMAGGTQYF,TGTGCCACCTCGATGGCGGGGGGTACGCAGTATTTT
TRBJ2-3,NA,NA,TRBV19,CASSIVGGRSKDTQYF,TGTGCCAGTAGTATAGTGGGTGGGAGGAGTAAGGATACGCAGTATTTT
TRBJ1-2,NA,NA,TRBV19,CASRFMTGANYGYTF,TGTGCCAGTAGATTTATGACAGGAGCGAACTATGGCTACACCTTC
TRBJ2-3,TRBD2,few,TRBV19,CASRSGLASGTPYTDTQYF,TGTGCCAGTAGATCAGGACTGGCTAGCGGGACCCCTTACACAGATACGCAGTATTTT
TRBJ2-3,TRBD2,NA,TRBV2,CASTLDAGVADTQYF,TGTGCCAGCACCTTAGATGCGGGAGTGGCAGATACGCAGTATTTT
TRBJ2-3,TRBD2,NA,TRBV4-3,CASSQESREGVDTQYF,TGCGCCAGCAGCCAAGAGTCCAGGGAGGGAGTAGATACGCAGTATTTT
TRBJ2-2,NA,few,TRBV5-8,CASSKKDKTHTGELFF,TGTGCCAGCAGCAAAAAGGACAAAACCCACACCGGGGAGCTGTTTTTT